The 3 T cell receptor beta chains given below trace back to one sample, sequenced in a study of T cell responses to AZD1222 COVID-19 vaccine. Measured with immunoSEQ multiplex PCR; TCRdb has only the in-frame clones, and not every one. This table has 140,000 or so clones, 70% to 90% appearing once. This sample comprised peripheral blood, obtained on day 0 of AZD1222 vaccination. The receptors come from an adult in good health.

This chain uses TRBV7-2 with TRBJ1-2, with D maybe TRBD1 (6 bases). In germline, CDR1 is SGHTA, CDR2 FQGNSA. V lost 2 bases to trimming and J lost 1 base, with 8 bases between them. The length of the CDR3 is 14 residues. CDR3: CASSLSGDNYGYTF. CDR3 coding DNA: TGTGCCAGCAGCTTATCAGGGGATAACTATGGCTACACCTTC. The full variable domain, in which reference TRBV7-2 and TRBJ1-2 provide the parts outside the CDR3, is GAGVSQSPSNKVTEKGKDVELRCDPISGHTALYWYRQSLGQGLEFLIYFQGNSAPDKSGLPSDRFSAERTGGSVSTLTIQRTQQEDSAVYLCASSLSGDNYGYTFGSGTRLTVV.

This clone has more than one count but fewer than ten. The V call is TRBV19, the J call TRBJ1-1; 7 bases align to TRBD1. After removal of 2 bases from V and 0 bases from J, the junction contained 6 bases not matched to a gene. The CDR3 runs to 16 residues. Germline V lookup: CDR1 LNHDA, CDR2 SQIVND (reference sequence). The DNA for the CDR3 is TGTGCCAGTAGTATAAGGGACAGCGTCATGAACACTGAAGCTTTCTTT. Protein: CASSIRDSVMNTEAFF.

The chain recombines TRBV11-2 with TRBJ2-7; 10 bases align to TRBD2. Germline assignment: CDR1 SGHAT and CDR2 FQNNGV. With 3 bases clipped from V and 4 bases from J, the junction kept 6 bases outside the gene matches. This CDR3 has 15 residues. The CDR3 loop is CASSFFLAGEYEQYF. The CDR3 DNA reads as TGTGCCAGCAGCTTTTTCCTAGCGGGAGAGTACGAGCAGTACTTC.